These 30 T cell receptor beta chains originate from one sample sequenced in a study of T cell changes during pregnancy in multiple sclerosis. Libraries were prepared by immunoSEQ multiplex PCR; TCRdb keeps only in-frame clonotypes and omits some of them. The sample lists tens of thousands of clones, roughly 90% occurring once. The sample was peripheral blood, taken in the third trimester of pregnancy. These receptors were taken from a female donor in good health, enrolled as a control in a pregnancy study.

This clone occurred once. CDR3 in DNA: TGTGCCAGCAGCTTAGGGGGGCTCTCCTACGAGCAGTACTTC. As protein: CASSLGGLSYEQYF. The chain combines TRBV11-2 with TRBJ2-7; maybe TRBD1 (6 bases). With 1 base removed from V and 0 bases from J, the gap between germline ends came to 7 bases. The germline V gene has CDR1 SGHAT and CDR2 FQNNGV. This CDR3 is 14 amino acids long.

The chain has TRBV25-1 and TRBJ1-1; 8 nucleotides agree with TRBD1. Trimming removed 1 base from V and 3 bases from J; junction bases left unmatched: 10. Germline V gene data show CDR1 as MGHDK and CDR2 as SYGVNS. The CDR3 has 17 residues. As DNA, the CDR3 is TGTGCCAGCAGTGAATTTCGACAGGGGCCGGGTCACACTGAAGCTTTCTTT. Its translation is CASSEFRQGPGHTEAFF.

The chain employs TRBV11-2 and TRBJ2-5; D is unclear. CDR1 and CDR2 (germline): SGHAT, FQNNGV. The CDR3 totals 11 residues. V was clipped by 4 bases and J by 5 bases, with 5 bases between them. The CDR3 bases are TGTGCCAGCAGCTCTAGGGAGACCCAGTACTTC. Its protein is CASSSRETQYF. Together with reference TRBV11-2 and TRBJ2-5, the CDR3 gives the full variable domain: EAGVAQSPRYKIIEKRQSVAFWCNPISGHATLYWYQQILGQGPKLLIQFQNNGVVDDSQLPKDRFSAERLKGVDSTLKIQPAKLEDSAVYLCASSSRETQYFGPGTRLLVL.

The chain links TRBV7-9 to TRBJ1-2, with TRBD1 matching over 7 bases. The CDR3 sequence is 13 residues long. Germline V gene lookup returns CDR1 SEHNR and CDR2 FQNEAQ (reference sequence). With V trimmed by 7 bases and J by 7 bases, 9 bases remained unmatched. CDR3: CASTTGDFGGYTF. The CDR3 region has the DNA TGTGCCAGCACCACAGGGGATTTCGGTGGCTACACCTTC.

The rearrangement joins TRBV20-1 to TRBJ1-2; TRBD1 matches 7 bases. J was trimmed by 3 bases and V by 6 bases; bases with no gene match: 1. Looked up from germline, CDR1 is DFQATT and CDR2 is SNEGSKA (reference sequence). This CDR3 has 11 amino acids. The CDR3 DNA reads TGCAGTGCGCAGGGGGACTATGGCTACACCTTC. This codes for CSAQGDYGYTF.

This sequence joins TRBV5-1 and TRBJ1-6, with TRBD1 matching over 7 bases. CDR3 length: 17 amino acids. V lost 6 bases and J lost 1; bases outside the gene matches: 10. Germline loops: CDR1 SGHRS, CDR2 YFSETQ. DNA of the CDR3: TGCGCCAGCAAACCGGGACAGCGAGTATCCTATAATTCACCCCTCCACTTT. This codes for CASKPGQRVSYNSPLHF.

This clone was seen once. V usage is TRBV28 and J usage is TRBJ1-1, with TRBD1 as a possible D gene (6 bases). The CDR3 totals 15 residues. CDR1 is MDHEN, CDR2 SYDVKM, per germline. V was pared by 5 bases and J by 2 bases, with 15 bases between. CDR3 DNA: TGTGCCAGCAGTCCTCTATACAGGGAAAACACTGAAGCTTTCTTT. As protein: CASSPLYRENTEAFF.

DNA for the CDR3: TGCAGCGCTAGCCGGGACAGGGCCGGGGAGCTGTTTTTT. Translation: CSASRDRAGELFF. The chain couples TRBV29-1 to TRBJ2-2; TRBD1 aligns across 9 bases. This CDR3 is built from 13 residues. V lost 7 bases and J lost 6; bases outside the gene matches: 6. Germline V gene lookup returns CDR1 SQVTM and CDR2 ANQGSEA.

This chain links TRBV7-2 with TRBJ2-3, with 9 bases identical to TRBD2. V lost 7 bases and J lost 3; bases outside the gene matches: 11. The germline V gene encodes CDR1 SGHTA and CDR2 FQGNSA. CDR3 length: 16 amino acids. The CDR3 loop reads CASTQGRGGWTDTQYF. The CDR3 nucleotides are TGTGCCAGCACTCAGGGGCGGGGGGGATGGACAGATACGCAGTATTTT.

The chain combines TRBV9 with TRBJ2-7, with 12 bases aligning to TRBD2. The CDR3 consists of 14 residues. V was pared by 0 bases and J by 7 bases, with 2 bases of the junction left unmatched. Germline assignment: CDR1 SGDLS and CDR2 YYNGEE. The CDR3 sequence is CASSVDTSGREQYF. The CDR3 nucleotides read TGTGCCAGCAGCGTAGATACTAGCGGGAGGGAGCAGTACTTC.

The chain combines TRBV27 with TRBJ2-2, with TRBD2 identical over 9 bases. Looked up from germline, CDR1 is MNHEY and CDR2 is SMNVEV (reference sequence). V was clipped by 3 bases and J by 6 bases; unmatched bases: 5. There are 15 residues in the CDR3. CDR3 DNA: TGTGCCAGCAGTTTTCGGGCGGGGGGGGCCGGGGAGCTGTTTTTT. Translated, it gives CASSFRAGGAGELFF.

The chain links TRBV19 to TRBJ1-2, with unresolved D. V lost 3 bases and J 4 bases, leaving 9 bases between the germline ends. The CDR3 sequence is 13 residues long. CDR1 is LNHDA, CDR2 SQIVND, per germline (reference sequence). The CDR3 nucleotides read TGTGCCAGTAGTATCCGGGAACCCTATGGCTACACCTTC. Amino acids: CASSIREPYGYTF.

The gene calls are TRBV19 and TRBJ2-5, with 9 bases fitting TRBD2. The CDR3 covers 15 residues. The germline V gene encodes CDR1 LNHDA and CDR2 SQIVND (reference sequence). V shed 3 bases and J 0 bases; nucleotides not matched to a gene: 2. In nucleotides, the CDR3 is TGTGCCAGTAGTATGCGCGGGAGGGACCAAGAGACCCAGTACTTC. Translating it yields CASSMRGRDQETQYF.

The rearrangement joins TRBV7-6 to TRBJ1-4, with 9 nucleotides matching TRBD1. Germline CDR1 SGHVS, CDR2 FNYEAQ. The CDR3 runs to 15 residues. The trim removed 1 base at V and 8 bases at J, leaving 5 bases unmatched. The CDR3 DNA is TGTGCCAGCAGCTTAGAGGGACAGGGATACGAAAAACTGTTTTTT. Translation gives CASSLEGQGYEKLFF.

The sample holds one count of this clone. The chain uses TRBV5-1 and TRBJ2-7; D is perhaps TRBD2 (6 bases). The CDR3 loop spans 13 amino acids. With 5 bases removed from V and 3 bases from J, the gap between germline ends came to 12 bases. Germline assignment: CDR1 SGHRS and CDR2 YFSETQ. The CDR3 loop is CASSVGEDYEQYF. CDR3 nucleotides: TGCGCCAGCAGTGTGGGGGAGGACTACGAGCAGTACTTC.

CDR3 nucleotide sequence: TGCGCCAGCAGTATTACAGCAGGGGTCAATCAGCCCCAGCATTTT. Protein product: CASSITAGVNQPQHF. The chain carries TRBV5-1 and TRBJ1-5; D is perhaps TRBD1 (6 bases). The germline CDR1 and CDR2 sequences are SGHRS and YFSETQ. The CDR3 loop spans 15 amino acids. Deletions cut 5 bases from V and 3 bases from J, with 15 bases between.

The gene calls are TRBV5-1 and TRBJ1-4; 7 bases agree with TRBD1. Per the germline V gene, CDR1 is SGHRS and CDR2 is YFSETQ. V shed 1 base, J shed 5 bases, and the junction held 5 bases outside the gene matches. This CDR3 has 15 residues. Here the CDR3 reads CASSLLRGPNEKLFF. The CDR3 DNA reads TGCGCCAGCAGCTTGCTTAGGGGGCCAAATGAAAAACTGTTTTTT.

The chain carries TRBV7-9 and TRBJ1-1; TRBD1 matches at 7 bases. Per the germline V gene, CDR1 is SEHNR and CDR2 is FQNEAQ (reference sequence). After removal of 4 bases from V and 4 bases from J, the junction contained 9 bases not matched to a gene. This CDR3 spans 15 amino acids. Here the CDR3 DNA reads TGTGCCAGCAGCTCACGGGACAGAGGTTCCACTGAAGCTTTCTTT. Protein: CASSSRDRGSTEAFF.

The rearrangement joins TRBV27 to TRBJ2-1; no firm D call. The germline V and J ends were trimmed by 3 bases and 8 bases, with 11 bases remaining between them. The CDR3 sequence is 13 residues long. Germline V CDR1 and CDR2: MNHEY, SMNVEV (reference sequence). CDR3 coding DNA: TGTGCCAGCAGTTTCCTGACTGAAGATGAGCAGTTCTTC. This encodes CASSFLTEDEQFF.

The chain uses TRBV11-2 and TRBJ2-3, with a possible D match to TRBD1 (6 bases). Germline V lookup: CDR1 SGHAT, CDR2 FQNNGV. With 0 bases removed from V and 6 bases from J, the gap between germline ends came to 13 bases. The CDR3 has 15 amino acids. The CDR3: CASSLDRGSGDTQYF. The CDR3 DNA is TGTGCCAGCAGCTTAGACAGGGGTTCAGGTGATACGCAGTATTTT. Drawing the rest from reference TRBV11-2 and TRBJ2-3, the complete variable domain is EAGVAQSPRYKIIEKRQSVAFWCNPISGHATLYWYQQILGQGPKLLIQFQNNGVVDDSQLPKDRFSAERLKGVDSTLKIQPAKLEDSAVYLCASSLDRGSGDTQYFGPGTRLTVL.

J is TRBJ1-2 and V is TRBV27; D perhaps matches TRBD1 (6 bases). The germline V and J ends were trimmed by 6 bases and 4 bases, with 9 bases remaining between them. Germline lookup yields CDR1 MNHEY and CDR2 SMNVEV (reference sequence). The CDR3 has 12 residues. The CDR3 protein is CASRTGLYGYTF. CDR3 bases: TGTGCCAGCAGGACAGGTCTCTATGGCTACACCTTC.

The rearrangement links TRBV2 to TRBJ2-1, with 11 bases lining up with TRBD2. The germline gives CDR1 SNHLY, CDR2 FYNNEI. Trimming at V came to 5 bases and at J to 4 bases, leaving 4 bases not matched to a gene. The CDR3 extends over 15 amino acids. The CDR3 nucleotides read TGTGCCAGCAGTCCCGGGACTAGCGGTTACAATGAGCAGTTCTTC. Protein product: CASSPGTSGYNEQFF.

The table lists this clone with a few counts. The rearrangement joins TRBV6-5 to TRBJ2-7; 10 bases line up with TRBD2. The CDR3 length is 15 residues. CDR1 and CDR2 (germline): MNHEY, SVGAGI. V was clipped by 6 bases and J by 0 bases; unmatched bases: 5. CDR3 DNA: TGTGCCAGCAGCCAATCTAGCGGGAGCTCCTACGAGCAGTACTTC. Translation: CASSQSSGSSYEQYF.

This chain uses TRBV29-1 with TRBJ1-2, with D unclear. This CDR3 contains 11 residues. Germline CDR1 reads SQVTM; CDR2 reads ANQGSEA. The V end was cut by 4 bases, the J end by 0 bases, with 3 bases between. The CDR3 nucleotides are TGCAGCGTTGTAGCTAACTATGGCTACACCTTC. Protein product: CSVVANYGYTF. Together with reference TRBV29-1 and TRBJ1-2, the CDR3 gives the full variable domain: SAVISQKPSRDICQRGTSLTIQCQVDSQVTMMFWYRQQPGQSLTLIATANQGSEATYESGFVIDKFPISRPNLTFSTLTVSNMSPEDSSIYLCSVVANYGYTFGSGTRLTVV.

The chain is built from TRBV9 and TRBJ1-1; possible D gene TRBD1, 5 bases. This CDR3 region has 12 residues. CDR1 is SGDLS, CDR2 YYNGEE, per germline. The ends were cut back, 1 base at V and 5 bases at J, with 6 bases in the middle. CDR3 DNA: TGTGCCAGCAGCGTAAGGGGTACTGAAGCTTTCTTT. Translated: CASSVRGTEAFF.

This clone came up a few times. The chain joins TRBV9 to TRBJ1-2; no firm D call. The CDR3 length is 14 residues. In germline, CDR1 is SGDLS, CDR2 YYNGEE. Trimming shortened V by 2 bases and J by 7 bases, and 15 bases separated the two germline ends. CDR3 DNA sequence: TGTGCCAGCAGCGTGACACCCGCTCGGGGTGGCTACACCTTC. Translating it yields CASSVTPARGGYTF.

This chain links TRBV28 with TRBJ1-5; D is ambiguous. Germline-derived CDR1 and CDR2 are MDHEN and SYDVKM. The CDR3 length is 16 residues. Trimming shortened V by 4 bases and J by 4 bases, and 17 bases separated the two germline ends. The CDR3 loop reads CASSSPPNTENQPQHF. The CDR3 DNA sequence: TGTGCCAGCAGTTCCCCCCCTAATACAGAGAATCAGCCCCAGCATTTT.

The chain recombines TRBV9 with TRBJ2-2; 12 bases agree with TRBD2. The CDR3 loop spans 16 amino acids. The V gene's germline CDR1 is SGDLS and CDR2 YYNGEE. The junction had 3 bases not matched to a gene; V was cut back by 0 bases and J by 6 bases. As DNA, the CDR3 is TGTGCCAGCAGCGTAGCTAGCGGGGGGGCCGCCGGGGAGCTGTTTTTT. This gives the protein CASSVASGGAAGELFF.

V usage is TRBV5-1 and J usage is TRBJ1-1; TRBD1 might be the D (5 bases). With 7 bases removed from V and 0 bases from J, the gap between germline ends came to 19 bases. This CDR3 has 16 amino acids. Per the germline V gene, CDR1 is SGHRS and CDR2 is YFSETQ. The CDR3 reads CASSSAGERMNTEAFF. The CDR3 coding sequence is TGCGCCAGCTCCTCGGCGGGGGAAAGGATGAACACTGAAGCTTTCTTT. Together with reference TRBV5-1 and TRBJ1-1, the CDR3 gives the full variable domain: KAGVTQTPRYLIKTRGQQVTLSCSPISGHRSVSWYQQTPGQGLQFLFEYFSETQRNKGNFPGRFSGRQFSNSRSEMNVSTLELGDSALYLCASSSAGERMNTEAFFGQGTRLTVV.

The J gene is TRBJ2-7, the V gene TRBV4-1; possibly TRBD2 for D (5 bases). V was clipped by 0 bases and J by 1 base, with 13 bases between them. Per germline, CDR1 MGHRA and CDR2 YSYEKL. The CDR3 covers 16 residues. Written as DNA, the CDR3 is TGCGCCAGCAGCCAAGATAATGTGGGAGCATCCTACGAGCAGTACTTC. Amino acid sequence: CASSQDNVGASYEQYF.